This is a list of T cell receptor beta chains from one sample in a study of blood T cell repertoires in COVID-19. Clones were read by immunoSEQ multiplex PCR, and TCRdb kept only the in-frame ones, dropping some. The top ten clones hold 2% to 2.5% of a sample with about 39,000 clones, just over 90% of them seen once. Material for sequencing was peripheral blood. Every receptor here comes from a man in his fifties with active COVID-19. The CDR3 runs from the conserved cysteine through the conserved F or W. Fields, in order: CDR3 DNA, CDR3 protein, clone size, J gene, V gene, D gene. A D gene is named only where the DNA matches it firmly. The size of a clone is reported for some rows only, either as once, few or many, or as a class for expanded clones.

cdr3_nt: TGTGCCAGCAGTGAGGACAGGGAATACAATGAGCAGTTCTTC
cdr3_aa: CASSEDREYNEQFF
clone_size: .
j_call: TRBJ2-1
v_call: TRBV6-4
d_call: TRBD1

cdr3_nt: TGTGCCAGCAGCCGCCGAGTTGAGCAGTTCTTC
cdr3_aa: CASSRRVEQFF
clone_size: .
j_call: TRBJ2-1
v_call: TRBV7-9
d_call: .

cdr3_nt: TGCGCCAGCAGCCAAGAAGGCAGGGACACTGAAGCTTTCTTT
cdr3_aa: CASSQEGRDTEAFF
clone_size: .
j_call: TRBJ1-1
v_call: TRBV4-3
d_call: .

cdr3_nt: TGTGCCAGCAGTCTCGACAGGGGTTATGGCGATGAGCAGTTCTTC
cdr3_aa: CASSLDRGYGDEQFF
clone_size: medium-sized
j_call: TRBJ2-1
v_call: TRBV2
d_call: TRBD1

cdr3_nt: TGCGCCAGCAGCTTGGCGGTGAGTCCCACAGATACGCAGTATTTT
cdr3_aa: CASSLAVSPTDTQYF
clone_size: .
j_call: TRBJ2-3
v_call: TRBV5-1
d_call: .

cdr3_nt: TGTGCCAGCAGCACGAGGACAGGGGAAGACTCCTACGAGCAGTACTTC
cdr3_aa: CASSTRTGEDSYEQYF
clone_size: few
j_call: TRBJ2-7
v_call: TRBV7-4
d_call: TRBD1

cdr3_nt: TGTGCCAGCAGTGAACAGGGCGGGGCCGGGGAGCTGTTTTTT
cdr3_aa: CASSEQGGAGELFF
clone_size: .
j_call: TRBJ2-2
v_call: TRBV2
d_call: .

cdr3_nt: TGTGCCAGCAGCTTAGCTGCAGGGGGCAACGAGCAGTACTTC
cdr3_aa: CASSLAAGGNEQYF
clone_size: .
j_call: TRBJ2-7
v_call: TRBV7-6
d_call: TRBD1

cdr3_nt: TGTGCCTGGAGTGTACTGGGAAACACCATATATTTT
cdr3_aa: CAWSVLGNTIYF
clone_size: .
j_call: TRBJ1-3
v_call: TRBV30
d_call: .

cdr3_nt: TGCGCCAGCAGCTTCAACAGGGGGCTGAAAAATGAGCAGTTCTTC
cdr3_aa: CASSFNRGLKNEQFF
clone_size: .
j_call: TRBJ2-1
v_call: TRBV5-1
d_call: TRBD1

cdr3_nt: TGTGCCATCAGTGAGTCTCGCGGGGGGACGGCCACTGAAGCTTTCTTT
cdr3_aa: CAISESRGGTATEAFF
clone_size: .
j_call: TRBJ1-1
v_call: TRBV10-3
d_call: .

cdr3_nt: TGTGCCAGCAGTATTAGACTAGCGGGGTCGTCCGGGGAGCTGTTTTTT
cdr3_aa: CASSIRLAGSSGELFF
clone_size: .
j_call: TRBJ2-2
v_call: TRBV2
d_call: TRBD2

cdr3_nt: TGTGCCAGCAGCTTACGGGACAGGGGAGTCGGCTACACCTTC
cdr3_aa: CASSLRDRGVGYTF
clone_size: .
j_call: TRBJ1-2
v_call: TRBV7-2
d_call: TRBD1

cdr3_nt: TGTGCCAGTAGCCCCTCGTCATCTCGGACAGGGATGAGGGAGACCCAGTACTTC
cdr3_aa: CASSPSSSRTGMRETQYF
clone_size: .
j_call: TRBJ2-5
v_call: TRBV19
d_call: TRBD1

cdr3_nt: TGCGCCAGCAGCCCGTTAGAGGGTCACGTCACAGATACGCAGTATTTT
cdr3_aa: CASSPLEGHVTDTQYF
clone_size: .
j_call: TRBJ2-3
v_call: TRBV5-1
d_call: .

cdr3_nt: TGCGCCAGCAGCCAGAACTCGATCGGGGAGCAGTACTTC
cdr3_aa: CASSQNSIGEQYF
clone_size: .
j_call: TRBJ2-7
v_call: TRBV4-3
d_call: .

cdr3_nt: TGTGCCAGCTCACCTTCCCCTAAGGGGGCCCAGTACTTC
cdr3_aa: CASSPSPKGAQYF
clone_size: .
j_call: TRBJ2-5
v_call: TRBV18
d_call: .

cdr3_nt: TGCGCCAGCAGCTTGTTCCGGTCGCCCACAGATACGCAGTATTTT
cdr3_aa: CASSLFRSPTDTQYF
clone_size: .
j_call: TRBJ2-3
v_call: TRBV5-1
d_call: .

cdr3_nt: TGTGCCAGCAGCTTAAAGGTAACTAGCGGGGGCTCCTACGAGCAGTACTTC
cdr3_aa: CASSLKVTSGGSYEQYF
clone_size: .
j_call: TRBJ2-7
v_call: TRBV7-3
d_call: TRBD2

cdr3_nt: TGCAGTGCTAACTCCCTGGAGACCCAGTACTTC
cdr3_aa: CSANSLETQYF
clone_size: .
j_call: TRBJ2-5
v_call: TRBV20-1
d_call: .

cdr3_nt: TGTGCCAGTAGTATAGCAGCTCGGAGGGCAGATACGCAGTATTTT
cdr3_aa: CASSIAARRADTQYF
clone_size: .
j_call: TRBJ2-3
v_call: TRBV19
d_call: .

cdr3_nt: TGTGCCAGCAGCCCTAGCGGGAGGGCCTGGGAGCAGTACTTC
cdr3_aa: CASSPSGRAWEQYF
clone_size: .
j_call: TRBJ2-7
v_call: TRBV28
d_call: TRBD2

cdr3_nt: TGTGCCAGTAGTATACGGGACAATGAGCAGTTCTTC
cdr3_aa: CASSIRDNEQFF
clone_size: .
j_call: TRBJ2-1
v_call: TRBV19
d_call: .

cdr3_nt: TGTGCCTGGAGTGCCCAACTTAACACTGAAGCTTTCTTT
cdr3_aa: CAWSAQLNTEAFF
clone_size: .
j_call: TRBJ1-1
v_call: TRBV30
d_call: .

cdr3_nt: TGTGCCAGCACGGAGGGCTGGACGCAGTATTTT
cdr3_aa: CASTEGWTQYF
clone_size: .
j_call: TRBJ2-3
v_call: TRBV19
d_call: .

cdr3_nt: TGTGCCATCAGACCCGGACAGTTAAAACAAGAGACCCAGTACTTC
cdr3_aa: CAIRPGQLKQETQYF
clone_size: .
j_call: TRBJ2-5
v_call: TRBV10-3
d_call: .

cdr3_nt: TGTGCCAGCAGTTCTGCAGGAACCAACTATGGCTACACCTTC
cdr3_aa: CASSSAGTNYGYTF
clone_size: .
j_call: TRBJ1-2
v_call: TRBV9
d_call: .

cdr3_nt: TGTGCCAGCACCCTTAGCGGGAGAAGCTACGAGCAGTACTTC
cdr3_aa: CASTLSGRSYEQYF
clone_size: .
j_call: TRBJ2-7
v_call: TRBV5-6
d_call: TRBD2

cdr3_nt: TGTGCCAGCAGCTTAGCGGGAGGGCCCCACACTGAAGCTTTCTTT
cdr3_aa: CASSLAGGPHTEAFF
clone_size: .
j_call: TRBJ1-1
v_call: TRBV11-2
d_call: .

cdr3_nt: TGTGCCAGCTCACCACAGAGACAGGGGGCAGTATTAGGTCAGCCCCAGCATTTT
cdr3_aa: CASSPQRQGAVLGQPQHF
clone_size: .
j_call: TRBJ1-5
v_call: TRBV18
d_call: TRBD1

cdr3_nt: TGCAGCGTTTGGGAGGGTGCGAAACTGTTTTTT
cdr3_aa: CSVWEGAKLFF
clone_size: .
j_call: TRBJ1-4
v_call: TRBV29-1
d_call: .

cdr3_nt: TGTGCCAGCAGCTTAGTTGGGGCAGAAACTTCCTACAATGAGCAGTTCTTC
cdr3_aa: CASSLVGAETSYNEQFF
clone_size: .
j_call: TRBJ2-1
v_call: TRBV5-6
d_call: .

cdr3_nt: TGTGCCAGCAGCTTGGCCAGCGTGGACTCCGAGCAGTACTTC
cdr3_aa: CASSLASVDSEQYF
clone_size: few
j_call: TRBJ2-7
v_call: TRBV5-4
d_call: .

cdr3_nt: TGTGCCAGCAGCAAGTCCAGGGTCAGCTCCTATAATTCACCCCTCCACTTT
cdr3_aa: CASSKSRVSSYNSPLHF
clone_size: few
j_call: TRBJ1-6
v_call: TRBV2
d_call: .

cdr3_nt: TGTGCCAGCAGCCAATCTCCGGGTTCGCGTGGCTACACCTTC
cdr3_aa: CASSQSPGSRGYTF
clone_size: .
j_call: TRBJ1-2
v_call: TRBV3-1/TRBV3-2
d_call: .

cdr3_nt: TGCAGCGTCGCTTACAGGGGGCGAAACTATGGCTACACCTTC
cdr3_aa: CSVAYRGRNYGYTF
clone_size: .
j_call: TRBJ1-2
v_call: TRBV29-1
d_call: TRBD1

cdr3_nt: TGTGCCAGCAGCTCCCCTAATTCCTATGGCTACACCTTC
cdr3_aa: CASSSPNSYGYTF
clone_size: .
j_call: TRBJ1-2
v_call: TRBV7-9
d_call: .

cdr3_nt: TGTGCCAGCAGCCTTGGACTGGGGAAACTGTTTTTT
cdr3_aa: CASSLGLGKLFF
clone_size: once
j_call: TRBJ1-4
v_call: TRBV13
d_call: .

cdr3_nt: TGTGCCACCAGCAAAGACAGTCTCTATGGCTACACCTTC
cdr3_aa: CATSKDSLYGYTF
clone_size: .
j_call: TRBJ1-2
v_call: TRBV15
d_call: .

cdr3_nt: TGCGCCAGCAGCTTCTCAGGGGGTGGTGGCTACACCTTC
cdr3_aa: CASSFSGGGGYTF
clone_size: .
j_call: TRBJ1-2
v_call: TRBV5-1
d_call: TRBD1

cdr3_nt: TGTGCCAGTAGTATAGAAGGGAGAAACTATGGCTACACCTTC
cdr3_aa: CASSIEGRNYGYTF
clone_size: .
j_call: TRBJ1-2
v_call: TRBV19
d_call: .

cdr3_nt: TGCGCCAGCAGCTTGGAGGGGTCCGAGCAGTACTTC
cdr3_aa: CASSLEGSEQYF
clone_size: .
j_call: TRBJ2-7
v_call: TRBV5-1
d_call: .

cdr3_nt: TGTGCCAGCAGTTACTCTAGAGATACGCAGTATTTT
cdr3_aa: CASSYSRDTQYF
clone_size: .
j_call: TRBJ2-3
v_call: TRBV6-5
d_call: .

cdr3_nt: TGTGCCAGCAGCCTTAAGGGACTAGCGGGGAACACCGGGGAGCTGTTTTTT
cdr3_aa: CASSLKGLAGNTGELFF
clone_size: .
j_call: TRBJ2-2
v_call: TRBV9
d_call: TRBD2

cdr3_nt: TGTGCCAGCTCACCCCAAAGTCGGGAAGGCGAGCAGTACTTC
cdr3_aa: CASSPQSREGEQYF
clone_size: .
j_call: TRBJ2-7
v_call: TRBV18
d_call: .

cdr3_nt: TGTGCCAGCAGCTCGAGCGGGCTCCTCCTCGAGCAGTACTTC
cdr3_aa: CASSSSGLLLEQYF
clone_size: .
j_call: TRBJ2-7
v_call: TRBV7-2
d_call: .

cdr3_nt: TGTGCCAGCAGTGAATGGATGGGGGGGCCCCATCAGCCCCAGCATTTT
cdr3_aa: CASSEWMGGPHQPQHF
clone_size: .
j_call: TRBJ1-5
v_call: TRBV2
d_call: .

cdr3_nt: TGTGCCATCAGTGAGTTGCAGGCTGGAAACACCATATATTTT
cdr3_aa: CAISELQAGNTIYF
clone_size: .
j_call: TRBJ1-3
v_call: TRBV10-3
d_call: .

cdr3_nt: TGTGCCAGCAGCTTAGTCGGGTCCCCAACCTACGAGCAGTACTTC
cdr3_aa: CASSLVGSPTYEQYF
clone_size: .
j_call: TRBJ2-7
v_call: TRBV7-2
d_call: .

cdr3_nt: TGTGCCTGGAGGGACCCCCGCAGGGTATACGAGCAGTACTTC
cdr3_aa: CAWRDPRRVYEQYF
clone_size: .
j_call: TRBJ2-7
v_call: TRBV30
d_call: .

cdr3_nt: TGTGCCTGGAGTGACAGGGGGCATCGTAACGAGCAGTACTTC
cdr3_aa: CAWSDRGHRNEQYF
clone_size: .
j_call: TRBJ2-7
v_call: TRBV30
d_call: TRBD1

cdr3_nt: TGTGCCTGCAGGGTAGTCACAGATACGCAGTATTTT
cdr3_aa: CACRVVTDTQYF
clone_size: .
j_call: TRBJ2-3
v_call: TRBV30
d_call: .

cdr3_nt: TGTGCCAGCAGCCAAGTGGAAGGGGGCAATTCACCCCTCCACTTT
cdr3_aa: CASSQVEGGNSPLHF
clone_size: .
j_call: TRBJ1-6
v_call: TRBV3-1/TRBV3-2
d_call: TRBD1

cdr3_nt: TGTGCCAGCAGCCCTCGGGGCGGGGGGGCCATCAAAGAGACCCAGTACTTC
cdr3_aa: CASSPRGGGAIKETQYF
clone_size: .
j_call: TRBJ2-5
v_call: TRBV7-9
d_call: TRBD2

cdr3_nt: TGTGCCGGACAGGGGGCCTATGGCTACACCTTC
cdr3_aa: CAGQGAYGYTF
clone_size: .
j_call: TRBJ1-2
v_call: TRBV30
d_call: TRBD1